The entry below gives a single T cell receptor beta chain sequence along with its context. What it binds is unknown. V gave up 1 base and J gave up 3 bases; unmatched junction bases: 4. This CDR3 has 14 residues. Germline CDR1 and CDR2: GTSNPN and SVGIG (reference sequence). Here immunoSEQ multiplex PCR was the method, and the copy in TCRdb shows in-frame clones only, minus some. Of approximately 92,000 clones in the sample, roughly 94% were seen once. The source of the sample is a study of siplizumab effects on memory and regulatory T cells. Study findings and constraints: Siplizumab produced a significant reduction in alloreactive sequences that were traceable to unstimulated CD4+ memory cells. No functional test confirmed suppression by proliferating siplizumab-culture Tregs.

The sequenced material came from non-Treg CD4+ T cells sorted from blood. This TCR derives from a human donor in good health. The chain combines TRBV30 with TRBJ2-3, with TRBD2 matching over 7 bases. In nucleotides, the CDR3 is TGTGCCTGGAGTGCCCGACTAGCAACAGATACGCAGTATTTT. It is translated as CAWSARLATDTQYF.